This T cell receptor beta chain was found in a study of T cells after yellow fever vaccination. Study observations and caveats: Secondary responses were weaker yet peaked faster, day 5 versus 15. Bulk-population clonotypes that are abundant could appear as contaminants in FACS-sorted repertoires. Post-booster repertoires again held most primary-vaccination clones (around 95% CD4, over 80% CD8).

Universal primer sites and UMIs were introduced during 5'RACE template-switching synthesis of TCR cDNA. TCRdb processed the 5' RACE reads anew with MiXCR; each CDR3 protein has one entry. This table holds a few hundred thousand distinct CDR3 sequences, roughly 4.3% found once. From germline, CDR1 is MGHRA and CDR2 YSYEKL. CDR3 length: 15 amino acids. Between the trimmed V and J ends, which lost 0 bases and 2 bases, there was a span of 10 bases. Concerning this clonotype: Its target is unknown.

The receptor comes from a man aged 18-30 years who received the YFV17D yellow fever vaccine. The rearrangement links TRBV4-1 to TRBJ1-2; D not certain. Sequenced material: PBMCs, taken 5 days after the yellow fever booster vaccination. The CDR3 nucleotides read TGCGCCAGCAGCCAAGAAGAACAGCTGAACTATGGCTACACCTTC. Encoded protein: CASSQEEQLNYGYTF.